The source of this T cell receptor beta chain is a study of OX40 agonist ivuxolimab in advanced cancers. Study background: The study gave patients intravenous ivuxolimab at 0.01 to 10 mg/kg every 2 weeks. Among those enrolled, mean age was about 58 years (range 23 to 79) and about 79% were male. Partial responses were seen in three patients, one with hepatocellular carcinoma and two with cutaneous melanoma. Findings and caveats of the study: With doses of 0.1-3.0 mg/kg, partial responders showed among the lowest clonal expansion.

This clone was seen a single time. Its antigen is as yet unknown. V gave up 0 bases and J gave up 5 bases; unmatched junction bases: 4. The CDR3 spans 13 residues. Germline CDR1 GTSNPN, CDR2 SVGIG (reference sequence). Libraries were prepared by immunoSEQ multiplex PCR; TCRdb keeps only in-frame clonotypes and omits some of them. Of tens of thousands of clones listed, more than 75% were seen once; the top ten hold roughly 2%. The sequence was obtained from an adult with an advanced solid tumor such as melanoma, head and neck, liver or kidney cancer. Here the sequenced sample was CD4+ or CD8+ T cells sorted from blood, taken in a trial of the OX40 agonist ivuxolimab. The chain uses TRBV30 and TRBJ2-7; 7 bases map to TRBD2. The CDR3 DNA is TGTGCCTGGAGTGTCGGGGGGAGCAACGAGCAGTACTTC. Translation: CAWSVGGSNEQYF.